This T cell receptor (beta chain) was captured in a study of T cells in Graves' hyperthyroidism and ophthalmopathy. This clonotype has a count of ten or more. Drawn at first hyperthyroidism diagnosis, the blood sample preceded any ophthalmopathy symptoms. The CDR3 is 16 residues long. The germline CDR1 and CDR2 sequences are MNHNS and SASEGT. V was clipped by 5 bases and J by 2 bases; unmatched bases: 9. What was amplified from RNA transcripts were TCR beta CDR3 regions. Using the HTBI primer set, a first-round RT-PCR was run on the TCR CDR3. One entry per CDR3 protein, called by TCRdb with MiXCR from the multiplex PCR reads. This table has about 250,000 distinct CDR3 sequences, nearly 15% appearing once.

The V and J genes are TRBV6-1 and TRBJ2-3; TRBD1 matches at 8 bases. The sequenced material came from blood. The sequence was collected from a woman aged 45-60 years with Graves' hyperthyroidism that later progressed to Graves' ophthalmopathy. CDR3 amino acids: CASSTRDRSPTDTQYF. DNA of the CDR3: TGTGCCAGCAGTACCCGGGACAGGTCCCCCACAGATACGCAGTATTTT.